Shown below are 19 T cell receptor beta chains from a single sample sequenced in a study of OX40 agonist ivuxolimab in advanced cancers. Receptors were amplified or captured by the immunoSEQ multiplex PCR assay. TCRdb stores this immuneACCESS table with in-frame sequences only. Part of the clones is absent; in the studies checked, under half of the shortfall reflects unresolved V genes, and no reason is known for the rest. The sample yields tens of thousands of clones; about 91% were counted once. The ten most abundant clones make up about an eighth of the sample. Sequences were derived from CD4+ or CD8+ T cells sorted from blood, sampled in a trial of the OX40 agonist ivuxolimab. The origin of the receptors is an adult with an advanced solid tumor such as melanoma, head and neck, liver or kidney cancer.

This chain links TRBV29-1 with TRBJ2-3, with a weak D call TRBD2 (7 bases). Trimming cost V 8 bases and J 8 bases, with 17 bases left between them. CDR3 length equals 12 residues. Germline assignment: CDR1 SQVTM and CDR2 ANQGSEA. The CDR3 loop is CSLEGGAGTQYF. The CDR3 DNA follows: TGCAGCCTGGAAGGGGGGGCTGGTACGCAGTATTTT.

The gene calls are TRBV7-2 and TRBJ2-1; TRBD2 aligns across 8 bases. In germline, CDR1 is SGHTA, CDR2 FQGNSA. The J segment lost 10 bases and the V segment lost 0 bases, leaving 8 bases of the junction unmatched. The CDR3 is 15 residues long. CDR3 sequence (DNA): TGTGCCAGCAGCTTAGCGGGCAGCGGGAGCGAAGAGCAGTTCTTC. Its protein is CASSLAGSGSEEQFF.

The J gene is TRBJ1-3, the V gene TRBV7-9; the D is unclear. Trimming pared 4 bases from V and 0 bases from J, leaving 7 bases between. This CDR3 has 14 amino acids. Germline CDR1 and CDR2: SEHNR and FQNEAQ (reference sequence). The CDR3 DNA sequence: TGTGCCAGCAGCTCCTCGGACTCTGGAAACACCATATATTTT. It translates to CASSSSDSGNTIYF.

The V call is TRBV6-6, the J call TRBJ2-4; unclear D gene. V lost 6 bases, J lost 0 bases, and 15 bases lay in between. This CDR3 spans 16 amino acids. Germline CDR1 and CDR2: MNHNY and SVGAGI (reference sequence). The CDR3 is CASSLRFPVAKNIQYF. The CDR3 region has the DNA TGTGCCAGCAGCCTTCGGTTTCCGGTAGCCAAAAACATTCAGTACTTC.

The chain uses TRBV5-1 and TRBJ1-2, with 8 bases aligning to TRBD1. CDR1 SGHRS and CDR2 YFSETQ come from the germline V gene. The ends lost 0 bases at V and 6 bases at J; junction bases unmatched: 1. The CDR3 is 13 residues long. CDR3 nucleotides: TGCGCCAGCAGCTTGGCACAGGGGGATGGCTACACCTTC. Translation: CASSLAQGDGYTF.

This chain uses TRBV6-1 with TRBJ2-7; D remains unclear. Trimming took 6 bases from V and 5 from J, leaving 8 bases between them. The CDR3 covers 11 residues. In germline, CDR1 is MNHNS, CDR2 SASEGT. CDR3 amino acids: CASRARDEQYF. The CDR3 DNA reads as TGTGCCAGCAGAGCAAGGGACGAGCAGTACTTC.

The rearrangement joins TRBV5-6 to TRBJ1-1; D perhaps matches TRBD1 (5 bases). There are 16 residues in the CDR3. The germline V gene has CDR1 SGHDT and CDR2 YYEEEE. The V end was cut by 4 bases, the J end by 3 bases, with 19 bases between. DNA for the CDR3: TGTGCCAGCAGCCGGCTGTACCAAGGGGCGGACACTGAAGCTTTCTTT. Protein: CASSRLYQGADTEAFF.

The chain combines TRBV6-6 with TRBJ1-1, with 8 bases that match TRBD1. Germline CDR1 is MNHNY and CDR2 is SVGAGI (reference sequence). The V segment lost 5 bases and the J segment 8 bases; nucleotides outside the gene matches: 1. The CDR3 runs to 11 residues. The CDR3 spells CASSDRGEAFF. The CDR3 bases are TGTGCCAGCAGTGACAGGGGAGAAGCTTTCTTT.

The chain recombines TRBV9 with TRBJ1-2, with TRBD1 matching 8 bases. CDR1 is SGDLS, CDR2 YYNGEE, per germline. CDR3 length equals 14 residues. The V and J ends lost 0 bases and 7 bases, in that order; junction bases with no gene match: 5. DNA for the CDR3: TGTGCCAGCAGCGTAGTATCAGGGGGCCTTGGCTACACCTTC. It yields the protein CASSVVSGGLGYTF.

The chain employs TRBV4-2 and TRBJ1-6; TRBD1 matches at 7 bases. The V gene end was trimmed by 0 bases and the J gene end by 8 bases; junction bases not matched to a gene: 4. Looked up from germline, CDR1 is LGHNA and CDR2 is YNFKEQ. The CDR3 totals 15 residues. In nucleotides, the CDR3 is TGTGCCAGCAGCCAAGAAAAGGGGGCCTATTCACCCCTCCACTTT. Residues: CASSQEKGAYSPLHF.

This sequence joins TRBV6-1 and TRBJ1-1; D is undetermined. Trimming took off 10 bases at V and 0 bases at J, with 12 bases between the two ends. The CDR3 length is 13 residues. Germline CDR1 MNHNS, CDR2 SASEGT. The CDR3 DNA follows: TGTGCCACCCGCGGCGGTTTGAACACTGAAGCTTTCTTT. This codes for CATRGGLNTEAFF.

This chain connects TRBV10-3 to TRBJ2-5; D possibly matches TRBD1 or TRBD2 (5 bases each). The CDR3 covers 16 residues. Germline loops: CDR1 ENHRY, CDR2 SYGVKD. V was pared by 0 bases and J by 0 bases, with 11 bases between. Here the CDR3 reads CAISESGPSNQETQYF. The CDR3, as DNA: TGTGCCATCAGTGAGTCGGGACCGAGTAACCAAGAGACCCAGTACTTC.

This chain links TRBV9 with TRBJ1-3; 9 nucleotides agree with TRBD1. V gave up 4 bases and J gave up 8 bases; unmatched junction bases: 7. CDR3 length: 14 amino acids. Germline CDR1 SGDLS, CDR2 YYNGEE. The CDR3 reads CASSLTGGGDTIYF. The CDR3 bases are TGTGCCAGCAGCCTGACAGGGGGTGGGGACACCATATATTTT.

The count of this clone is one. The chain employs TRBV28 and TRBJ2-7; D remains unclear. V was trimmed by 9 bases and J by 4 bases, leaving 16 bases between them. The CDR3 has 13 residues. Per the germline V gene, CDR1 is MDHEN and CDR2 is SYDVKM. CDR3 in DNA: TGTGCCAGTAGCACTTCGTGGGCGTACGAGCAGTACTTC. Its translation: CASSTSWAYEQYF. Using reference TRBV28 and TRBJ2-7 for the parts outside the CDR3, the full variable domain is DVKVTQSSRYLVKRTGEKVFLECVQDMDHENMFWYRQDPGLGLRLIYFSYDVKMKEKGDIPEGYSVSREKKERFSLILESASTNQTSMYLCASSTSWAYEQYFGPGTRLTVT.

The V gene is TRBV5-1, the J gene TRBJ1-1; 7 bases map to TRBD1. The length of the CDR3 is 13 residues. The ends lost 6 bases at V and 5 bases at J; junction bases unmatched: 7. CDR1 is SGHRS and CDR2 is YFSETQ in the germline V gene. CDR3 sequence reads: CASKRQGWTEAFF. CDR3 sequence (DNA): TGCGCCAGCAAGAGACAGGGTTGGACTGAAGCTTTCTTT.

The V and J genes are TRBV4-1 and TRBJ2-3; TRBD2 might be the D (5 bases). Trimming left V 1 base short and J 1 base short, with 6 bases between. The CDR3 length is 14 residues. Germline CDR1 MGHRA, CDR2 YSYEKL. CDR3 in DNA: TGCGCCAGCAGCCAAGGTAGCGGCACAGATACGCAGTATTTT. It specifies CASSQGSGTDTQYF.

The chain joins TRBV18 to TRBJ2-1; D not resolved. V shed 2 bases and J shed 1 base, with 6 bases lying between them. Germline V gives CDR1 KGHSH, CDR2 LQKENI. The CDR3 covers 14 residues. The CDR3 here is CASSPYGSYNEQFF. In DNA form, the CDR3 reads TGTGCCAGCTCACCATATGGATCCTACAATGAGCAGTTCTTC.

V is TRBV4-1 and J is TRBJ2-1; maybe TRBD2 (5 bases). The CDR3 length is 14 residues. The ends were cut back, 1 base at V and 3 bases at J, with 7 bases in the middle. Looked up from germline, CDR1 is MGHRA and CDR2 is YSYEKL. CDR3 protein: CASSQADFYNEQFF. Written as DNA, the CDR3 is TGCGCCAGCAGCCAAGCGGACTTCTACAATGAGCAGTTCTTC.

This clone was seen only once. This chain joins TRBV27 and TRBJ2-2, with 7 bases lining up with TRBD2. Trimming at V came to 6 bases and at J to 2 bases, leaving 12 bases not matched to a gene. In germline, CDR1 is MNHEY, CDR2 SMNVEV (reference sequence). This CDR3 is 17 amino acids long. The CDR3 region is CASRSVGDYPNTGELFF. CDR3 nucleotide sequence: TGTGCCAGCAGGTCGGTTGGGGACTACCCCAACACCGGGGAGCTGTTTTTT.